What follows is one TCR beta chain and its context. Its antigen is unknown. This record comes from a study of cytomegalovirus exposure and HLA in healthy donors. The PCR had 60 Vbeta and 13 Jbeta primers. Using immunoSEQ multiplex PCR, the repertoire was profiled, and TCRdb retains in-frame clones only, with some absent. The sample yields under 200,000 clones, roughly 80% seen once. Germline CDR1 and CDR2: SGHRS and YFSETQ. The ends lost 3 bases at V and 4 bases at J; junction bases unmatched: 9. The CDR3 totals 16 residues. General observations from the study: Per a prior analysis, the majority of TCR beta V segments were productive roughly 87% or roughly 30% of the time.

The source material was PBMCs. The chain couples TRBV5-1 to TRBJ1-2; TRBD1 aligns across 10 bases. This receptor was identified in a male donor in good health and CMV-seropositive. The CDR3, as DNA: TGCGCCAGCAGCTCGCCGGGACAGGGGAACGGCTATGGCTACACCTTC. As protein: CASSSPGQGNGYGYTF.